Below, 24 T cell receptor beta chains from the same sample are listed, as sequenced in a study of blood T cell repertoires in COVID-19. Using immunoSEQ multiplex PCR, the repertoire was profiled, and TCRdb retains in-frame clones only, with some absent. The repertoire includes about 6,700 clones, 70% to 90% of them detected once, and roughly 20% sits in the top ten. The specimen was peripheral blood. The receptors come from a human donor in a cohort sampled during active COVID-19.

The genes are TRBV7-9 and TRBJ1-3; perhaps TRBD1 as D (6 bases). Germline V gene lookup returns CDR1 SEHNR and CDR2 FQNEAQ (reference sequence). The V and J ends lost 8 bases and 8 bases respectively, with 19 bases between them. CDR3 length: 14 residues. CDR3 nucleotides: TGTGCCAGCCCTAACGAGGAGTCAGGGGACACCATATATTTT. It encodes CASPNEESGDTIYF.

The J gene is TRBJ2-7, the V gene TRBV7-6, with 9 bases aligning to TRBD2. Per germline, CDR1 SGHVS and CDR2 FNYEAQ. With V trimmed by 0 bases and J by 3 bases, 3 bases remained unmatched. CDR3 length: 15 residues. The CDR3 DNA reads TGTGCCAGCAGCTTAGCGGCGCGGGGGGGCTACGAGCAGTACTTC. Its translation is CASSLAARGGYEQYF.

This clone was counted a single time. The chain joins TRBV19 to TRBJ1-5, with D perhaps matching TRBD1 (6 bases). Germline lookup yields CDR1 LNHDA and CDR2 SQIVND (reference sequence). CDR3 length: 15 amino acids. Trimming took 5 bases from V and 5 from J, leaving 16 bases between them. The CDR3 sequence: CASSPQGTFYQPQHF. The CDR3 nucleotides read TGTGCCAGTAGTCCCCAGGGGACATTCTATCAGCCCCAGCATTTT.

V usage is TRBV6-5 and J usage is TRBJ2-1; 8 bases align to TRBD2. CDR1 and CDR2 (germline): MNHEY, SVGAGI. V was clipped by 2 bases and J by 3 bases; unmatched bases: 6. The CDR3 sequence is 16 residues long. Here the CDR3 reads CASSYLSGGSYNEQFF. In DNA, the CDR3 is TGTGCCAGCAGTTACCTAAGCGGGGGTAGCTACAATGAGCAGTTCTTC.

This chain joins TRBV28 and TRBJ2-5; TRBD2 aligns across 10 bases. Germline CDR1 is MDHEN and CDR2 is SYDVKM. After removal of 4 bases from V and 3 bases from J, the junction contained 11 bases not matched to a gene. This CDR3 is built from 17 residues. The CDR3 DNA sequence: TGTGCCAGCAGTTCCCTTCCCCGGCTAGCGGGAGAAGAGACCCAGTACTTC. It translates to CASSSLPRLAGEETQYF.

The chain uses TRBV6-4 and TRBJ2-5, with 8 bases lining up with TRBD2. J gave up 5 bases and V 7 bases, and 12 bases lay outside the gene matches. Germline V gene data show CDR1 as MRHNA and CDR2 as SNTAGT. This CDR3 contains 15 residues. The CDR3 nucleotides read TGTGCCAGCACTTGTGCGGGGGGCCTCGGGGAGACCCAGTACTTC. Its protein product is CASTCAGGLGETQYF.

In nucleotides, the CDR3 is TGTGCCACCAGCAGGGGGGGGACAGGGAAAGAGACCCAGTACTTC. Translated: CATSRGGTGKETQYF. This chain links TRBV15 with TRBJ2-5; 9 positions agree with TRBD1. The V gene's germline CDR1 is LNHNV and CDR2 YYDKDF (reference sequence). The CDR3 contains 15 residues. The V segment lost 3 bases and the J segment 3 bases; nucleotides outside the gene matches: 5.

The V gene is TRBV4-3, the J gene TRBJ2-3; 8 nucleotides line up with TRBD1. Germline CDR1 reads LGHNA; CDR2 reads YSLEER. The CDR3 is made up of 18 amino acids. The V gene end was trimmed by 0 bases and the J gene end by 3 bases; junction bases not matched to a gene: 11. CDR3 protein: CASSQDLLQGAGTDTQYF. The CDR3 region has the DNA TGCGCCAGCAGCCAAGATCTTCTGCAGGGGGCGGGTACAGATACGCAGTATTTT.

The genes are TRBV6-4 and TRBJ2-1; 12 bases are shared with TRBD2. J gave up 4 bases and V 10 bases, and 8 bases lay outside the gene matches. The CDR3 extends over 15 amino acids. Per germline, CDR1 MRHNA and CDR2 SNTAGT. The CDR3 DNA is TGTGCCACCGGATTCGGGACTAGCGGGTACAATGAGCAGTTCTTC. This codes for CATGFGTSGYNEQFF.

The V gene is TRBV7-9, the J gene TRBJ1-1, with D possibly TRBD1 on 5 matching bases. CDR3 length: 13 amino acids. Germline assignment: CDR1 SEHNR and CDR2 FQNEAQ (reference sequence). Trimming took 4 bases from V and 3 from J, leaving 9 bases between them. The CDR3 nucleotides read TGTGCCAGCAGCTGGGGCGGTGACACTGAAGCTTTCTTT. Protein product: CASSWGGDTEAFF.

The genes are TRBV2 and TRBJ2-7, with TRBD1 as a possible D gene (6 bases). Germline V gene lookup returns CDR1 SNHLY and CDR2 FYNNEI. This CDR3 has 14 residues. V lost 4 bases to trimming and J lost 2 bases, with 12 bases between them. The CDR3, as DNA: TGTGCCAGCAGTGGTGACAGGCCTACCTACGAGCAGTACTTC. It specifies CASSGDRPTYEQYF.

This rearrangement joins TRBV6-5 to TRBJ2-5, with D possibly being TRBD2 (6 bases). V lost 6 bases to trimming and J lost 2 bases, with 10 bases between them. The CDR3 runs to 13 residues. From germline, CDR1 is MNHEY and CDR2 SVGAGI. Here the CDR3 DNA reads TGTGCCAGCAGGCGGGACCCACAAGAGACCCAGTACTTC. Translation: CASRRDPQETQYF.

V gene TRBV7-3 combines with J gene TRBJ2-1, with 8 bases matching TRBD2. Trimming cost V 3 bases and J 4 bases; bases outside gene matches: 5. Germline values: CDR1 SGHTA, CDR2 FQGTGA. The length of the CDR3 is 15 residues. The CDR3: CASSFYGREYNEQFF. For the CDR3, the DNA is TGTGCCAGCAGCTTTTACGGGAGGGAGTACAATGAGCAGTTCTTC.

The chain recombines TRBV5-1 with TRBJ2-1; 8 nucleotides match TRBD1. The CDR3 sequence is 15 residues long. Per the germline V gene, CDR1 is SGHRS and CDR2 is YFSETQ. The J segment lost 8 bases and the V segment lost 0 bases, leaving 7 bases of the junction unmatched. The DNA of the CDR3 is TGCGCCAGCAGCTTGGCCCGGGACAGGTCCGATGAGCAGTTCTTC. Translating gives CASSLARDRSDEQFF.

V and J are TRBV5-1 and TRBJ1-1, with TRBD1 identical over 7 bases. There are 15 residues in the CDR3. V lost 1 base, J lost 4 bases, and 7 bases stayed unmatched. The germline CDR1 and CDR2 sequences are SGHRS and YFSETQ. CDR3 bases: TGCGCCAGCAGCTTGATGATGACAGGGAGCACTGAAGCTTTCTTT. Translation: CASSLMMTGSTEAFF.

The chain uses TRBV27 and TRBJ2-7, with D possibly TRBD1 on 5 matching bases. V lost 5 bases and J 5 bases, leaving 16 bases between the germline ends. This CDR3 comprises 14 residues. The germline V gene has CDR1 MNHEY and CDR2 SMNVEV (reference sequence). CDR3: CASSLQVPDDEQYF. CDR3 DNA sequence: TGTGCCAGCAGTCTACAGGTGCCGGACGACGAGCAGTACTTC.

The chain is built from TRBV7-8 and TRBJ2-7; 7 positions match TRBD1. V lost 1 base, J lost 2 bases, and 2 bases stayed unmatched. The CDR3 covers 14 residues. CDR1 and CDR2 (germline): SGHVS, FQNEAQ. The CDR3 DNA is TGTGCCAGCAGCTTAGGACAGGGAGCCTACGAGCAGTACTTC. As protein: CASSLGQGAYEQYF.

The rearrangement uses TRBV5-1 and TRBJ2-3, with 11 bases aligning to TRBD2. V trimming: 2 bases; J trimming: 4 bases; junction bases outside the gene matches: 15. The CDR3 totals 19 residues. Germline V gene data show CDR1 as SGHRS and CDR2 as YFSETQ. This CDR3 is CASSFGRGTSGGDPDTQYF. The CDR3 DNA reads TGCGCCAGCAGCTTTGGCAGGGGGACTAGCGGCGGGGACCCAGATACGCAGTATTTT.

A few counts support this clone. The chain employs TRBV6-1 and TRBJ1-6; no clear D gene. Trimming stripped 2 bases from V and 9 bases from J, with 11 bases between. The CDR3 has 14 amino acids. Looked up from germline, CDR1 is MNHNS and CDR2 is SASEGT. The CDR3 loop is CASSELAGSSPLHF. CDR3 in DNA: TGTGCCAGCAGTGAACTAGCTGGGAGTTCACCCCTCCACTTT.

The chain couples TRBV7-9 to TRBJ1-1; 7 nucleotides align to TRBD1. J gave up 4 bases and V 5 bases, and 7 bases lay outside the gene matches. This CDR3 comprises 14 residues. Germline V lookup: CDR1 SEHNR, CDR2 FQNEAQ (reference sequence). CDR3 nucleotide sequence: TGTGCCAGCAGCCCGTACAGGGGACGCACTGAAGCTTTCTTT. Residues: CASSPYRGRTEAFF.

Of note for this clone: Sequence at one end of the junction differs from germline and may be a read error. The J gene is TRBJ1-2, the V gene TRBV6-5; 10 bases align to TRBD1. CDR3 size: 13 residues. The germline CDR1 and CDR2 sequences are MNHEY and SVGAGI. The CDR3 nucleotides read TGTGCCAGCAGTTCGACCGGGACAGGGGTCGGTTCCTTC. Translated: CASSSTGTGVGSF.

This clone was counted once. V is TRBV27 and J is TRBJ1-1; no clear D. This CDR3 spans 16 amino acids. Trimming shortened V by 0 bases and J by 0 bases, and 11 bases separated the two germline ends. Germline CDR1 is MNHEY and CDR2 is SMNVEV (reference sequence). The CDR3 DNA sequence: TGTGCCAGCAGTTTATCCGAGACTCGGTTGAACACTGAAGCTTTCTTT. This codes for CASSLSETRLNTEAFF.

J is TRBJ1-2 and V is TRBV18; 9 bases line up with TRBD1. V lost 4 bases and J lost 4; bases outside the gene matches: 4. The CDR3 consists of 14 residues. From germline, CDR1 is KGHSH and CDR2 LQKENI. CDR3 DNA: TGTGCCAGCTCACGGGACAGGGCTGGCTATGGCTACACCTTC. This encodes CASSRDRAGYGYTF. Based on the CDR3 plus reference TRBV18 and TRBJ1-2, the full variable domain is NAGVMQNPRHLVRRRGQEARLRCSPMKGHSHVYWYRQLPEEGLKFMVYLQKENIIDESGMPKERFSAEFPKEGPSILRIQQVVRGDSAAYFCASSRDRAGYGYTFGSGTRLTVV.

This rearrangement joins TRBV5-1 to TRBJ2-2; the D gene is possibly TRBD1 (6 bases). Germline V gene data show CDR1 as SGHRS and CDR2 as YFSETQ. This CDR3 comprises 14 residues. Trimming removed 2 bases at V and 3 bases at J, with 8 bases between. CDR3 in DNA: TGCGCCAGCAGCTTTCGGACAGACACCGGGGAGCTGTTTTTT. It translates to CASSFRTDTGELFF.